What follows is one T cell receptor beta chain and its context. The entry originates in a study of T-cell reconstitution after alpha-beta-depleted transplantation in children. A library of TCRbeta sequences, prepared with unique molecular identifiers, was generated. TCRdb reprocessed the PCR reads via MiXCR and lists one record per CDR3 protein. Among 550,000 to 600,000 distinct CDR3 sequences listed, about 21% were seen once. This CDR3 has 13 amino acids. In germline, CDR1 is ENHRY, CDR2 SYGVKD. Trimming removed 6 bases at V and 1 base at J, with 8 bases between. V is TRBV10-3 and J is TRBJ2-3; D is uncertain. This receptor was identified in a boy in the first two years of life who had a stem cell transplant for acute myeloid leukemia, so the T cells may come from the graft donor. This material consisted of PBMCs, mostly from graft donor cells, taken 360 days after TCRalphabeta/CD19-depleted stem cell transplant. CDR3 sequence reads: CAIRGWGTDTQYF. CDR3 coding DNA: TGTGCCATCAGGGGATGGGGCACAGATACGCAGTATTTT.